These 32 T cell receptor beta chains were sequenced from one sample in a study of blood T cells in healthy people across ages. Primers used in a second PCR of about 6 to 11 cycles were a sample-barcoded 5' primer and a J-beta primer mix. TCRdb itself ran the 5' RACE reads through MiXCR, one entry per CDR3 protein. This sample has more than 1.4 million distinct CDR3 sequences, with 42% found just once. What was sequenced was blood. Receptors originate from a woman aged 18-29 years in good health.

The table lists this clonotype with many counts. The chain combines TRBV4-1 with TRBJ2-3, with D tentatively TRBD2 (5 bases). The CDR3 is 13 residues long. Germline V gives CDR1 MGHRA, CDR2 YSYEKL. Trimming removed 4 bases at V and 6 bases at J, with 11 bases between. The CDR3 reads CASSPPTGDTQYF. In DNA, the CDR3 is TGCGCCAGCAGCCCGCCTACGGGGGATACGCAGTATTTT.

The chain is built from TRBV7-9 and TRBJ1-2; 7 positions match TRBD1. The CDR3 totals 15 residues. Germline CDR1 and CDR2: SEHNR and FQNEAQ (reference sequence). V lost 5 bases and J lost 0; bases outside the gene matches: 6. The CDR3 here is CASSLQGLTNYGYTF. CDR3 coding DNA: TGTGCCAGCAGCCTACAGGGGCTGACTAACTATGGCTACACCTTC.

The table lists this clonotype with a few counts. The chain is built from TRBV11-2 and TRBJ2-6, with 8 bases identical to TRBD1. The trim removed 4 bases at V and 0 bases at J, leaving 17 bases unmatched. The CDR3 covers 21 residues. CDR1 SGHAT and CDR2 FQNNGV come from the germline V gene. The CDR3 nucleotides read TGTGCCAGCAGCTCCCCGCTGCGGACTCAGGGGGCACTCTCTGGGGCCAACGTCCTGACTTTC. Protein: CASSSPLRTQGALSGANVLTF.

The chain links TRBV12-3 or TRBV12-4 to TRBJ2-1, with 11 bases fitting TRBD2. The CDR3 loop spans 14 amino acids. J lost 13 bases, V lost 3 bases, and 8 bases had no gene match. CDR3 sequence (DNA): TGTGCCAGCAGTTTTAGCGGGGGGGAAGAGACCCAGTTCTTC. As protein: CASSFSGGEETQFF.

This clonotype has ten or more counts. The V call is TRBV12-3 or TRBV12-4, the J call TRBJ2-7; unclear D gene. The V end lost 11 bases, the J end lost 0 bases, and 11 bases lay between the germline ends. The CDR3 contains 12 residues. The CDR3 bases are TGTGCCTCCCGGGCCGTCTCCTACGAGCAGTACTTC. Encoded protein: CASRAVSYEQYF.

This clonotype came up a few times. The chain employs TRBV2 and TRBJ2-5; maybe TRBD1 (6 bases). Between the trimmed V and J ends, which lost 6 bases and 1 base, there was a span of 12 bases. This CDR3 comprises 14 residues. Per the germline V gene, CDR1 is SNHLY and CDR2 is FYNNEI. The CDR3 DNA follows: TGTGCCAGCAGAGGACAGTCCATCCAAGAGACCCAGTACTTC. This sequence encodes CASRGQSIQETQYF.

The rearrangement links TRBV4-1 to TRBJ2-1; 8 bases align to TRBD2. Germline CDR1 reads MGHRA; CDR2 reads YSYEKL. The CDR3 extends over 16 amino acids. V dropped 1 base and J dropped 13; count of bases not matched to a gene: 15. Written as DNA, the CDR3 is TGCGCCAGCAGCCAAGTAATCAGCGGGAGCGCTGAGACCCAGTTCTTC. It codes for CASSQVISGSAETQFF.

J is TRBJ1-1 and V is TRBV30, with TRBD1 as a possible D gene (5 bases). Between the trimmed V and J ends, which lost 3 bases and 5 bases, there was a span of 13 bases. CDR3 size: 13 residues. CDR1 is GTSNPN and CDR2 is SVGIG in the germline V gene (reference sequence). The CDR3 here is CAWRTAGRTEAFF. In DNA, the CDR3 is TGTGCCTGGAGAACGGCAGGGAGAACTGAAGCTTTCTTT.

This clonotype was recorded a few times. V usage is TRBV12-3 or TRBV12-4 and J usage is TRBJ2-1, with 9 bases matching TRBD2. CDR3 size: 15 residues. With 7 bases clipped from V and 7 bases from J, the junction kept 11 bases outside the gene matches. The CDR3 coding sequence is TGTGCCAGCACCCTTGCGGGAGGGCCGTCAAATGAGCAGTTCTTC. Translation: CASTLAGGPSNEQFF.

In the case of this clonotype: A much larger clone is a single base away; this may be a read error. The rearrangement links TRBV29-1 to TRBJ2-3, with no clear D. This CDR3 has 13 residues. The V and J ends lost 5 bases and 1 base respectively, with 10 bases between them. CDR1 and CDR2 (germline): SQVTM, ANQGSEA. The CDR3 spells CSVNLAGTDTQYF. The CDR3 DNA follows: TGCAGCGTTAATCTCGCAGGCACAGATACGCAGTATTTT.

This clonotype was detected only a few times. The chain combines TRBV2 with TRBJ2-6; perhaps TRBD2 as D (5 bases). The germline gives CDR1 SNHLY, CDR2 FYNNEI. The CDR3 contains 16 residues. The V gene lost 1 base and the J gene lost 2 bases, with 9 bases spanning the gap. In DNA form, the CDR3 reads TGTGCCAGCAGTGAAGTTGGCGGGCCTGGGGCCAACGTCCTGACTTTC. It codes for CASSEVGGPGANVLTF.

This clonotype was picked up a small number of times. The chain recombines TRBV6-5 with TRBJ1-4; 7 bases fit TRBD1. The CDR3 runs 18 residues. The J segment lost 7 bases and the V segment lost 0 bases, leaving 14 bases of the junction unmatched. Per germline, CDR1 MNHEY and CDR2 SVGAGI. The CDR3 spells CASSYSIKGAIGGEKLFF. The CDR3 DNA follows: TGTGCCAGCAGTTACTCGATTAAGGGGGCGATCGGAGGTGAAAAACTGTTTTTT.

The sample holds a few counts of this clonotype. The chain links TRBV12-3 or TRBV12-4 to TRBJ2-7; 11 nucleotides match TRBD2. The CDR3 length is 15 residues. V lost 6 bases, J lost 2 bases, and 6 bases stayed unmatched. The CDR3 loop is CASRKGTSGTYEQYF. The CDR3 DNA is TGTGCCAGCAGGAAGGGGACTAGCGGAACCTACGAGCAGTACTTC.

This clonotype was picked up many times. The chain has TRBV4-1 and TRBJ2-3; TRBD2 agrees at 7 bases. The trim removed 1 base at V and 2 bases at J, leaving 6 bases unmatched. Germline values: CDR1 MGHRA, CDR2 YSYEKL. The CDR3 runs to 16 residues. CDR3 in amino acids: CASSQVGGGDTDTQYF. In nucleotides, the CDR3 is TGCGCCAGCAGCCAAGTTGGGGGGGGTGACACAGATACGCAGTATTTT.

This clonotype was recorded a few times. This chain's CDR3 is CASSLGTLTTYEQYF. For the CDR3, the DNA is TGTGCCAGCAGCTTGGGGACACTCACTACCTACGAGCAGTACTTC. This chain links TRBV7-3 with TRBJ2-7, with D perhaps matching TRBD1 (6 bases). This CDR3 spans 15 amino acids. Trimming removed 3 bases at V and 2 bases at J, with 14 bases between. Germline V gives CDR1 SGHTA, CDR2 FQGTGA.

The chain couples TRBV3-1 to TRBJ2-3, with D perhaps matching TRBD2 (5 bases). The V gene lost 1 base and the J gene lost 6 bases, with 14 bases spanning the gap. The CDR3 has 15 residues. Germline lookup yields CDR1 LGHDT and CDR2 YNNKEL (reference sequence). CDR3 DNA sequence: TGTGCCAGCAGCCAAGGGTCGGCGGGTGGTGATACGCAGTATTTT. Amino acid sequence: CASSQGSAGGDTQYF.

This clonotype was counted between two and nine times. The chain uses TRBV13 and TRBJ2-1; 7 bases fit TRBD2. The CDR3 sequence is 17 residues long. J was trimmed by 0 bases and V by 2 bases; bases with no gene match: 7. From germline, CDR1 is PRHDT and CDR2 FYEKMQ (reference sequence). The CDR3 bases are TGTGCCAGCAGCTTACCGGGAGGACCCCTCTCCTACAATGAGCAGTTCTTC. Protein: CASSLPGGPLSYNEQFF.

In this sample, this clonotype turned up a few times. This sequence joins TRBV7-2 and TRBJ2-5; 8 positions agree with TRBD2. The V gene's germline CDR1 is SGHTA and CDR2 FQGNSA. V was pared by 3 bases and J by 5 bases, with 2 bases of the junction left unmatched. This CDR3 comprises 13 residues. The CDR3 DNA is TGTGCCAGCAGCTTGACTAGCGTGGAGACCCAGTACTTC. This gives the protein CASSLTSVETQYF.

The chain carries TRBV18 and TRBJ1-1, with D unresolved. Germline CDR1 and CDR2: KGHSH and LQKENI. The V and J ends lost 5 bases and 4 bases respectively, with 11 bases between them. There are 13 residues in the CDR3. CDR3 sequence reads: CASSSRMGTEAFF. In DNA, the CDR3 is TGTGCCAGCTCATCTCGGATGGGCACTGAAGCTTTCTTT.

The rearrangement uses TRBV6-1 and TRBJ2-1; 8 nucleotides match TRBD2. Per germline, CDR1 MNHNS and CDR2 SASEGT. Losses at the gene ends were 4 bases for V and 3 bases for J; bases not matched to a gene: 11. This CDR3 spans 17 amino acids. The CDR3 region has the DNA TGTGCCAGCAGTGGAGACCAAAGCGGGGGCCTCTACAATGAGCAGTTCTTC. Its protein product is CASSGDQSGGLYNEQFF.

The V and J genes are TRBV7-6 and TRBJ2-7, with TRBD2 matching 8 bases. Germline trimming cut 2 bases from V and 3 bases from J; bases unmatched to any gene: 15. This CDR3 is 18 amino acids long. CDR1 and CDR2 (germline): SGHVS, FNYEAQ. DNA of the CDR3: TGTGCCAGCAGCTTACAACGCCTCGGGAGCGGGGGATACTACGAGCAGTACTTC. It encodes CASSLQRLGSGGYYEQYF.

Only a few counts were recorded for this clonotype. This sequence joins TRBV6-1 and TRBJ2-3, with D perhaps TRBD1 (6 bases). Trimming removed 7 bases at V and 3 bases at J, with 26 bases between. Germline V gene sequence: CDR1 MNHNS, CDR2 SASEGT. The CDR3 has 18 residues. The CDR3 loop is CASTYGHYGGSRTDTQYF. CDR3 nucleotides: TGTGCCAGCACCTATGGTCATTATGGGGGCTCCAGGACAGATACGCAGTATTTT.

The chain couples TRBV9 to TRBJ1-2; the D is unclear. Germline CDR1 SGDLS, CDR2 YYNGEE. This CDR3 comprises 14 residues. V was clipped by 4 bases and J by 4 bases, with 14 bases between them. Here the CDR3 DNA reads TGTGCCAGCAGCCCCCAGAGGGTGGGCTATGGCTACACCTTC. This translates into CASSPQRVGYGYTF.

The table lists this clonotype with a few counts. This chain links TRBV9 with TRBJ2-1, with a weak D call TRBD2 (6 bases). The CDR3 contains 14 residues. V was shortened by 2 bases and J by 6 bases, with 12 bases between the two germline ends. Germline CDR1 is SGDLS and CDR2 is YYNGEE. CDR3 region: CASSVRERGNEQFF. DNA for the CDR3: TGTGCCAGCAGCGTTCGGGAGAGAGGCAATGAGCAGTTCTTC.

The chain uses TRBV28 and TRBJ1-5; TRBD1 agrees at 9 bases. CDR3 length: 18 residues. Germline trimming cut 2 bases from V and 0 bases from J; bases unmatched to any gene: 8. Germline V gene data show CDR1 as MDHEN and CDR2 as SYDVKM. CDR3 DNA: TGTGCCAGCAGTTTACGCCCCGGGACAGGGAATAGCAATCAGCCCCAGCATTTT. Amino acid sequence: CASSLRPGTGNSNQPQHF.

Only a few counts were recorded for this clonotype. The chain has TRBV12-3 or TRBV12-4 and TRBJ2-5; TRBD2 aligns across 7 bases. The CDR3 covers 15 residues. J was trimmed by 5 bases and V by 6 bases; bases with no gene match: 12. CDR3 in DNA: TGTGCCAGCAGGACTGGCGGGAGTACGACGGAGACCCAGTACTTC. This gives the protein CASRTGGSTTETQYF.

This chain uses TRBV15 with TRBJ1-1; TRBD1 might be the D (6 bases). CDR3 length equals 14 residues. Trimming left V 5 bases short and J 1 base short, with 11 bases between. The germline V gene encodes CDR1 LNHNV and CDR2 YYDKDF (reference sequence). The CDR3 DNA is TGTGCCACCAGCCCCCAGGACAGGAACACTGAAGCTTTCTTT. Translation gives CATSPQDRNTEAFF.

This clonotype has more than one count but fewer than ten. The V call is TRBV27, the J call TRBJ2-1, with 7 bases lining up with TRBD1. CDR1 MNHEY and CDR2 SMNVEV come from the germline V gene (reference sequence). The CDR3 is 15 amino acids. With V trimmed by 5 bases and J by 8 bases, 12 bases remained unmatched. The CDR3 is CASSPSGQRFHEQFF. DNA of the CDR3: TGTGCCAGCAGTCCGTCGGGACAGAGGTTCCATGAGCAGTTCTTC.

V usage is TRBV9 and J usage is TRBJ2-3, with D hard to call. CDR3 length: 16 amino acids. Germline V CDR1 and CDR2: SGDLS, YYNGEE. The V end lost 0 bases, the J end lost 0 bases, and 11 bases lay between the germline ends. The CDR3 region is CASSVEGLASTDTQYF. In nucleotides, the CDR3 is TGTGCCAGCAGCGTAGAGGGCCTGGCTAGCACAGATACGCAGTATTTT.

The J gene is TRBJ2-5, the V gene TRBV3-1, with TRBD2 as a possible D gene (6 bases). This CDR3 comprises 16 residues. Trimming stripped 1 base from V and 2 bases from J, with 14 bases between. Germline V CDR1 and CDR2: LGHDT, YNNKEL (reference sequence). The CDR3 bases are TGTGCCAGCAGCCAAGGCCAAGTAGCGGCTCAAGAGACCCAGTACTTC. Its protein product is CASSQGQVAAQETQYF.

V and J are TRBV7-3 and TRBJ2-7; D unclear. Germline assignment: CDR1 SGHTA and CDR2 FQGTGA. The CDR3 extends over 14 amino acids. The ends were cut back, 5 bases at V and 7 bases at J, with 18 bases in the middle. The CDR3 region is CASSPTGTYNEQYF. The CDR3 DNA reads as TGTGCCAGCAGCCCCACTGGAACCTACAATGAGCAGTACTTC.

This clonotype occurred a few times. J is TRBJ2-5 and V is TRBV28; 7 bases align to TRBD2. The V gene's germline CDR1 is MDHEN and CDR2 SYDVKM. V lost 8 bases, J lost 0 bases, and 3 bases stayed unmatched. This CDR3 spans 13 amino acids. CDR3 nucleotide sequence: TGTGCCAGCTCAGGGACTAACCAAGAGACCCAGTACTTC. It encodes CASSGTNQETQYF.